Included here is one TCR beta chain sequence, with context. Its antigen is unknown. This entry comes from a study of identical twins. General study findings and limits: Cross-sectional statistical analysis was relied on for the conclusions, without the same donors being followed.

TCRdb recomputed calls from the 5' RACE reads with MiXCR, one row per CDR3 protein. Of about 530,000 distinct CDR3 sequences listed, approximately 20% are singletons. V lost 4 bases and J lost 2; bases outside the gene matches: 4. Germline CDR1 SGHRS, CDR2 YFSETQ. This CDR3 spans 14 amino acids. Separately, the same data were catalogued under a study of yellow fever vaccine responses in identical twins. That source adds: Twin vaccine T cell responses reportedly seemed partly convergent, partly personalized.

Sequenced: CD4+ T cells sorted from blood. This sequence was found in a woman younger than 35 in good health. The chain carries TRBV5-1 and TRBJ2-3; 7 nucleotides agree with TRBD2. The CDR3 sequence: CASSPAGYTDTQYF. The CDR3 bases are TGCGCCAGCAGCCCAGCGGGATACACAGATACGCAGTATTTT. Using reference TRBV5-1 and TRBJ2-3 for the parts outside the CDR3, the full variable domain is KAGVTQTPRYLIKTRGQQVTLSCSPISGHRSVSWYQQTPGQGLQFLFEYFSETQRNKGNFPGRFSGRQFSNSRSEMNVSTLELGDSALYLCASSPAGYTDTQYFGPGTRLTVL.